A single sample is the source of the 16 T cell receptor beta chains below, sequenced in a study of shared clonotypes between healthy human individuals. The data were produced by immunoSEQ multiplex PCR, yet TCRdb's version contains in-frame clones alone and is incomplete. The data show more than 1.2 million clones, about 98.5% seen once. Sequencing was done on a sample of naive CD4+ T cells sorted from blood. As to subset: CD45RA+ positively selected. The origin of the receptors is a man aged 25 to 40 in good health.

This chain uses TRBV11-2 with TRBJ2-5; 7 bases line up with TRBD2. CDR3 length: 14 residues. The germline V gene has CDR1 SGHAT and CDR2 FQNNGV. The junction had 2 bases not matched to a gene; V was cut back by 0 bases and J by 4 bases. Here the CDR3 reads CASSLDPGGETQYF. CDR3 DNA sequence: TGTGCCAGCAGCTTAGATCCGGGAGGAGAGACCCAGTACTTC.

V gene TRBV6-5 combines with J gene TRBJ2-2; tentatively, D is TRBD2 (5 bases). V lost 7 bases, J lost 5 bases, and 11 bases lay in between. Germline lookup yields CDR1 MNHEY and CDR2 SVGAGI. The CDR3 covers 13 residues. In nucleotides, the CDR3 is TGTGCCAGCATCTTACCGGGGACCGGGGAGCTGTTTTTT. This codes for CASILPGTGELFF.

The chain uses TRBV7-7 and TRBJ2-7; 10 bases map to TRBD1. CDR3 length: 15 amino acids. CDR1 is SSHAT and CDR2 is FNYEAQ in the germline V gene (reference sequence). J lost 6 bases, V lost 5 bases, and 10 bases had no gene match. The CDR3 DNA is TGTGCCAGCAGCCCGACCCCGGGACAGGGGTCCGAGCAGTACTTC. It codes for CASSPTPGQGSEQYF.

J is TRBJ2-7 and V is TRBV28, with a weak D call TRBD1 (5 bases). The CDR3 totals 13 residues. Germline V lookup: CDR1 MDHEN, CDR2 SYDVKM. The V end lost 2 bases, the J end lost 3 bases, and 8 bases lay between the germline ends. The chain's CDR3 is CASSLPQGYEQYF. The CDR3 DNA sequence: TGTGCCAGCAGTTTACCCCAGGGCTACGAGCAGTACTTC.

The CDR3 DNA reads TGTGCCAGCATCCGGGACATGAACTACGAGCAGTACTTC. Protein sequence: CASIRDMNYEQYF. V and J are TRBV7-2 and TRBJ2-7; D is possibly TRBD1 (6 bases). CDR3 length: 13 residues. Germline V gene lookup returns CDR1 SGHTA and CDR2 FQGNSA. The germline V and J ends were trimmed by 7 bases and 3 bases, with 13 bases remaining between them.

This chain uses TRBV4-1 with TRBJ1-5; D might be TRBD1 (6 bases). The length of the CDR3 is 17 residues. With 4 bases removed from V and 6 bases from J, the gap between germline ends came to 22 bases. Germline-derived CDR1 and CDR2 are MGHRA and YSYEKL. CDR3 protein: CASSPRTSGGGGQPQHF. The CDR3 bases are TGCGCCAGCAGCCCCAGAACCTCGGGGGGCGGCGGTCAGCCCCAGCATTTT.

V is TRBV5-1 and J is TRBJ2-2, with 10 nucleotides matching TRBD2. CDR1 SGHRS and CDR2 YFSETQ come from the germline V gene. There are 16 residues in the CDR3. Unmatched junction bases numbered 3, after V lost 3 bases and J lost 1 base. CDR3 amino acids: CASSSRLAGNTGELFF. The CDR3 DNA is TGCGCCAGCAGCTCGCGACTAGCGGGGAACACCGGGGAGCTGTTTTTT.

The chain employs TRBV10-2 and TRBJ2-3; 10 bases line up with TRBD2. The CDR3 sequence is 15 residues long. From germline, CDR1 is WSHSY and CDR2 SAAADI. The junction had 6 bases not matched to a gene; V was cut back by 7 bases and J by 2 bases. CDR3 residues: CASKFTSGNTDTQYF. CDR3 sequence (DNA): TGCGCCAGCAAGTTTACTAGCGGGAACACAGATACGCAGTATTTT.

This chain uses TRBV10-2 with TRBJ2-5; D is ambiguous. CDR3 length equals 15 residues. The germline gives CDR1 WSHSY, CDR2 SAAADI. V lost 4 bases and J 3 bases, leaving 15 bases between the germline ends. CDR3 nucleotides: TGCGCCAGCAGTGCCCCCCGGACGGTGAAAGAGACCCAGTACTTC. It specifies CASSAPRTVKETQYF.

CDR3 nucleotide sequence: TGTGCCAGCTCACCGGGGCTAGCGGACGAGCAGTACTTC. Its translation: CASSPGLADEQYF. The gene calls are TRBV18 and TRBJ2-7, with 7 bases that match TRBD2. Trimming took 3 bases from V and 5 from J; bases not matched to a gene: 4. Germline CDR1 KGHSH, CDR2 LQKENI. The CDR3 is made up of 13 amino acids.

The CDR3 nucleotides are TGCGCCAGCAGCTTCGCTAGCGGTAGCTCCTACGAGCAGTACTTC. Amino acids: CASSFASGSSYEQYF. The chain links TRBV5-1 to TRBJ2-7; 7 nucleotides line up with TRBD2. CDR3 length equals 15 residues. Germline V CDR1 and CDR2: SGHRS, YFSETQ. V was pared by 2 bases and J by 0 bases, with 5 bases of the junction left unmatched.

The chain is built from TRBV5-4 and TRBJ2-7; 10 bases align to TRBD2. Germline CDR1 SGHNT, CDR2 YYREEE (reference sequence). J lost 5 bases, V lost 2 bases, and 16 bases had no gene match. The CDR3 totals 18 residues. This CDR3 reads CASSLQPRRLAGAHEQYF. In nucleotides, the CDR3 is TGTGCCAGCAGCTTACAGCCCAGGAGGCTAGCGGGAGCCCACGAGCAGTACTTC.

This rearrangement joins TRBV27 to TRBJ2-1, with D perhaps given as TRBD1 or TRBD2 (5 bases each). V dropped 2 bases and J dropped 5 bases, with 19 bases sitting between them. The germline V gene has CDR1 MNHEY and CDR2 SMNVEV (reference sequence). This CDR3 has 17 residues. This chain's CDR3 is CASSLVAWGAKDNEQFF. The CDR3 bases are TGTGCCAGCAGTTTAGTAGCGTGGGGCGCCAAGGACAATGAGCAGTTCTTC.

The chain couples TRBV7-2 to TRBJ1-5; TRBD1 matches 9 bases. Germline trimming cut 5 bases from V and 6 bases from J; bases unmatched to any gene: 11. CDR1 is SGHTA and CDR2 is FQGNSA in the germline V gene. The CDR3 runs to 16 residues. The CDR3 protein is CASSGKETGGSQPQHF. CDR3 in DNA: TGTGCCAGCAGCGGTAAGGAGACAGGGGGAAGTCAGCCCCAGCATTTT.

The chain is built from TRBV11-2 and TRBJ2-5; D unclear. CDR3 length: 13 amino acids. Trimming cost V 6 bases and J 1 base, with 9 bases left between them. CDR1 and CDR2 (germline): SGHAT, FQNNGV. In nucleotides, the CDR3 is TGTGCCAGCAGATACAGATTCCAAGAGACCCAGTACTTC. It codes for CASRYRFQETQYF. The complete variable domain, with remaining parts taken from reference TRBV11-2 and TRBJ2-5, reads EAGVAQSPRYKIIEKRQSVAFWCNPISGHATLYWYQQILGQGPKLLIQFQNNGVVDDSQLPKDRFSAERLKGVDSTLKIQPAKLEDSAVYLCASRYRFQETQYFGPGTRLLVL.

V is TRBV28 and J is TRBJ2-1; 7 bases are a match to TRBD2. Per the germline V gene, CDR1 is MDHEN and CDR2 is SYDVKM. The CDR3 length is 13 residues. V was clipped by 4 bases and J by 9 bases; unmatched bases: 6. The CDR3 DNA is TGTGCCAGCAGTTCTCGGGGAGGGCCTGAGCAGTTCTTC. Protein product: CASSSRGGPEQFF.